Each of the 30 T cell receptor beta chains below was sequenced from the same sample in a study of post-analysis software for immune sequencing data. Unique molecular identifiers were built into the TCR beta cDNA libraries. A single record per CDR3 protein comes from TCRdb applying MiXCR to the PCR reads. The table shows approximately 690,000 distinct CDR3 sequences, with about 60% occurring only once. The antigens of these receptors remain unknown. Study findings and constraints: Patients had higher frequencies than controls of roughly five TRBV segments, including TRBV5-6, TRBV5-1 and TRBV20-1.

Material: blood. These receptor sequences come from a girl aged 2-10 years with multiple sclerosis.

This rearrangement joins TRBV4-1 to TRBJ1-2; no definite D call. There are 14 residues in the CDR3. Trimming pared 1 base from V and 4 bases from J, leaving 10 bases between. Germline assignment: CDR1 MGHRA and CDR2 YSYEKL. In nucleotides, the CDR3 is TGCGCCAGCAGCCAAGGGCCGCCCCGCTATGGCTACACCTTC. Translated: CASSQGPPRYGYTF.

This clonotype was observed a handful of times. The junction differs from germline at one of its ends, possibly a read error. The DNA for the CDR3 is TGTGCCAGCAGTTTAGGGGATCCCTACAATGAGCAGTTCTTC. Its protein product is CASSLGDPYNEQFF. The rearrangement links TRBV5-1 to TRBJ2-1; maybe TRBD1 (5 bases). The CDR3 has 14 residues. Per germline, CDR1 SGHRS and CDR2 YFSETQ. Complete variable domain (other parts from reference TRBV5-1 and TRBJ2-1): KAGVTQTPRYLIKTRGQQVTLSCSPISGHRSVSWYQQTPGQGLQFLFEYFSETQRNKGNFPGRFSGRQFSNSRSEMNVSTLELGDSALYLCASSLGDPYNEQFFGPGTRLTVL.

The chain recombines TRBV6-5 with TRBJ1-2, with D tentatively TRBD1 (6 bases). The V end was cut by 5 bases, the J end by 4 bases, with 14 bases between. The CDR3 is 14 amino acids. The germline gives CDR1 MNHEY, CDR2 SVGAGI. CDR3 nucleotide sequence: TGTGCCAGCAGTCATCAGGGGTCGGGCTATGGCTACACCTTC. Encoded protein: CASSHQGSGYGYTF.

This clonotype was detected only a few times. The chain has TRBV12-3 or TRBV12-4 and TRBJ2-4; D may be TRBD1 (5 bases). The DNA end lines up better with TRBJ2-7; the J call may be wrong. The CDR3 length is 14 residues. This CDR3 reads CASSFVDTTYEQYF. DNA for the CDR3: TGTGCCAGCAGTTTTGTGGACACCACCTACGAGCAGTACTTC.

The J gene is TRBJ2-1, the V gene TRBV5-1; TRBD2 matches at 13 bases. The CDR3 sequence is 15 residues long. V was pared by 3 bases and J by 6 bases, with 3 bases of the junction left unmatched. Germline V lookup: CDR1 SGHRS, CDR2 YFSETQ. The CDR3: CASSSGTSGTNEQFF. DNA for the CDR3: TGCGCCAGCAGCTCCGGGACTAGCGGGACCAATGAGCAGTTCTTC. The complete variable domain, with remaining parts taken from reference TRBV5-1 and TRBJ2-1, reads KAGVTQTPRYLIKTRGQQVTLSCSPISGHRSVSWYQQTPGQGLQFLFEYFSETQRNKGNFPGRFSGRQFSNSRSEMNVSTLELGDSALYLCASSSGTSGTNEQFFGPGTRLTVL.

In this sample, this clonotype turned up once. The chain is built from TRBV7-9 and TRBJ1-2; 8 nucleotides match TRBD1. J gave up 4 bases and V 1 base, and 5 bases lay outside the gene matches. Germline V gene sequence: CDR1 SEHNR, CDR2 FQNEAQ (reference sequence). The CDR3 is 15 amino acids. The CDR3 here is CASSLEPTGAYGYTF. As DNA, the CDR3 is TGTGCCAGCAGCTTAGAGCCGACAGGGGCCTATGGCTACACCTTC.

The chain links TRBV5-1 to TRBJ2-5; possible D gene TRBD2, 6 bases. Germline CDR1 reads SGHRS; CDR2 reads YFSETQ. The ends were cut back, 2 bases at V and 3 bases at J, with 11 bases in the middle. This CDR3 is built from 14 residues. For the CDR3, the DNA is TGCGCCAGCAGCTTACATAGCGGAGAAGAGACCCAGTACTTC. Its protein is CASSLHSGEETQYF. The full variable domain, rest sourced from reference TRBV5-1 and TRBJ2-5, is KAGVTQTPRYLIKTRGQQVTLSCSPISGHRSVSWYQQTPGQGLQFLFEYFSETQRNKGNFPGRFSGRQFSNSRSEMNVSTLELGDSALYLCASSLHSGEETQYFGPGTRLLVL.

V and J are TRBV20-1 and TRBJ2-3; D unresolved. CDR3 length: 14 residues. V was shortened by 4 bases and J by 0 bases, with 11 bases between the two germline ends. Germline loops: CDR1 DFQATT, CDR2 SNEGSKA (reference sequence). CDR3 protein: CSAMLPSSTDTQYF. The DNA for the CDR3 is TGCAGTGCTATGCTCCCCTCTAGCACAGATACGCAGTATTTT.

The CDR3 reads CASSHRARNEQYF. The CDR3 region has the DNA TGTGCCAGCAGCCACAGGGCTAGGAATGAGCAGTACTTC. This sequence joins TRBV6-5 and TRBJ2-7, with TRBD1 as a possible D gene (6 bases). CDR1 is MNHEY and CDR2 is SVGAGI in the germline V gene. This CDR3 region has 13 residues. V lost 6 bases, J lost 7 bases, and 16 bases lay in between.

On this clonotype: One end of the junction fails to match germline, which may point to a read error. CDR3 DNA: TGTCCCAGCAGCCCTATCATGAGGACTAGCGGGGGGGAGACCCAGTACTTC. Translated, it gives CPSSPIMRTSGGETQYF. The gene calls are TRBV7-2 and TRBJ2-5; 14 nucleotides line up with TRBD2. The CDR3 is made up of 17 amino acids. The germline CDR1 and CDR2 sequences are SGHTA and FQGNSA. Complete variable domain (other parts from reference TRBV7-2 and TRBJ2-5): GAGVSQSPSNKVTEKGKDVELRCDPISGHTALYWYRQSLGQGLEFLIYFQGNSAPDKSGLPSDRFSAERTGGSVSTLTIQRTQQEDSAVYLCPSSPIMRTSGGETQYFGPGTRLLVL.

The chain couples TRBV10-3 to TRBJ2-1; 8 bases agree with TRBD2. The CDR3 totals 15 residues. After removal of 8 bases from V and 0 bases from J, the junction contained 6 bases not matched to a gene. CDR1 and CDR2 from the germline V gene are ENHRY and SYGVKD. CDR3 nucleotide sequence: TGTGCCATCTCAATCGGGGGGGACTCCTACAATGAGCAGTTCTTC. It encodes CAISIGGDSYNEQFF.

J is TRBJ2-1 and V is TRBV29-1; D is possibly TRBD2 (6 bases). CDR1 and CDR2 from the germline V gene are SQVTM and ANQGSEA. The CDR3 spans 14 residues. V was shortened by 4 bases and J by 0 bases, with 10 bases between the two germline ends. The CDR3 DNA reads as TGCAGCGTTGGGGGGGAGAGCTCCTACAATGAGCAGTTCTTC. This encodes CSVGGESSYNEQFF.

The chain has TRBV6-2 or TRBV6-3 and TRBJ1-5; D is uncertain. The CDR3 consists of 15 residues. The V gene lost 3 bases and the J gene lost 3 bases, with 12 bases spanning the gap. Germline CDR1 is MNHEY and CDR2 is SVGEGT. In DNA, the CDR3 is TGTGCCAGCAGTTATCCAGGAGCTCCCAATCAGCCCCAGCATTTT. Its translation is CASSYPGAPNQPQHF.

A single count supports this clonotype. The rearrangement links TRBV7-3 to TRBJ2-2, with unresolved D. Per the germline V gene, CDR1 is SGHTA and CDR2 is FQGTGA. V lost 3 bases and J 4 bases, leaving 9 bases between the germline ends. CDR3 length equals 14 residues. The CDR3 nucleotides are TGTGCCAGCAGCTTGAGTGGGATCACCGGGGAGCTGTTTTTT. It translates to CASSLSGITGELFF.

This chain uses TRBV10-3 with TRBJ2-7; D might be TRBD1 or TRBD2, each matching 5 bases. Germline loops: CDR1 ENHRY, CDR2 SYGVKD. The CDR3 has 13 amino acids. Deletions cut 0 bases from V and 12 bases from J, with 15 bases between. The CDR3 here is CAISESEGNIRYF. As DNA, the CDR3 is TGTGCCATCAGTGAGTCTGAGGGGAACATTCGGTACTTC.

The J gene is TRBJ2-5, the V gene TRBV11-2; TRBD1 agrees at 9 bases. The germline V gene has CDR1 SGHAT and CDR2 FQNNGV. V dropped 5 bases and J dropped 3; count of bases not matched to a gene: 13. This CDR3 has 17 amino acids. The chain's CDR3 is CASSRRGQGALKETQYF. Written as DNA, the CDR3 is TGTGCCAGCAGCCGTCGGGGACAGGGCGCTCTCAAAGAGACCCAGTACTTC.

The chain is built from TRBV5-1 and TRBJ1-1; D is possibly TRBD1 (6 bases). This CDR3 has 17 residues. Trimming left V 1 base short and J 4 bases short, with 20 bases between. Germline CDR1 reads SGHRS; CDR2 reads YFSETQ. The CDR3 DNA sequence: TGCGCCAGCAGCTTGAGACGTTCCGGGGGCCGAGGCACTGAAGCTTTCTTT. Translating it yields CASSLRRSGGRGTEAFF.

The genes are TRBV10-1 and TRBJ2-1; 7 bases line up with TRBD1. The CDR3 has 14 residues. Germline V gene sequence: CDR1 WNHNN, CDR2 SYGVQD (reference sequence). J gave up 7 bases and V 4 bases, and 7 bases lay outside the gene matches. CDR3 sequence (DNA): TGCGCCAGCAGTGTAGGCAGGGGGAAAAATGAGCAGTTCTTC. Its translation: CASSVGRGKNEQFF.

The table lists this clonotype with a few counts. The gene calls are TRBV20-1 and TRBJ2-1; TRBD1 matches 11 bases. Germline CDR1 DFQATT, CDR2 SNEGSKA (reference sequence). The CDR3 is 14 amino acids. V dropped 3 bases and J dropped 7; count of bases not matched to a gene: 5. The DNA for the CDR3 is TGCAGTGCTAGGGACAGGGGGCTTCGGAATGAGCAGTTCTTC. Encoded protein: CSARDRGLRNEQFF.

This sequence joins TRBV12-3 or TRBV12-4 and TRBJ2-1; perhaps TRBD2 as D (5 bases). V lost 6 bases and J lost 5, with 14 bases in between. This CDR3 is 14 amino acids long. In nucleotides, the CDR3 is TGTGCCAGCAGCGGACGGGGTTGGGACAATGAGCAGTTCTTC. Protein sequence: CASSGRGWDNEQFF.

This rearrangement joins TRBV19 to TRBJ1-2; D remains unclear. The CDR3 sequence is 16 residues long. Looked up from germline, CDR1 is LNHDA and CDR2 is SQIVND (reference sequence). Trimming cost V 3 bases and J 0 bases, with 14 bases left between them. CDR3 in DNA: TGTGCCAGTAGTATTAGCGACGGAGCCTCTAACTATGGCTACACCTTC. It is translated as CASSISDGASNYGYTF.

V is TRBV4-1 and J is TRBJ2-1; D remains ambiguous. The CDR3 is 15 amino acids. The V and J ends lost 1 base and 12 bases respectively, with 19 bases between them. CDR1 is MGHRA and CDR2 is YSYEKL in the germline V gene. The CDR3 DNA reads TGCGCCAGCAGCCAAGTTAGCAAGTTGGGCGATGGGCAGTTCTTC. It yields the protein CASSQVSKLGDGQFF.

V gene TRBV12-3 or TRBV12-4 combines with J gene TRBJ1-1, with D possibly TRBD1 on 5 matching bases. The CDR3 contains 13 residues. Trimming shortened V by 6 bases and J by 3 bases, and 11 bases separated the two germline ends. CDR3 in amino acids: CASSLTEDTEAFF. CDR3 coding DNA: TGTGCCAGCAGCTTGACAGAGGACACTGAAGCTTTCTTT.

The rearrangement joins TRBV29-1 to TRBJ2-1; D is undetermined. CDR1 SQVTM and CDR2 ANQGSEA come from the germline V gene. Trimming took 4 bases from V and 9 from J, leaving 13 bases between them. The CDR3 covers 12 residues. The DNA for the CDR3 is TGCAGCGTTGTGTCCGCCCCCGGTGAGCAGTTCTTC. Translated, it gives CSVVSAPGEQFF.

This chain joins TRBV7-6 and TRBJ2-1, with D unclear. The germline V and J ends were trimmed by 5 bases and 8 bases, with 19 bases remaining between them. Germline CDR1 reads SGHVS; CDR2 reads FNYEAQ. The CDR3 loop spans 15 amino acids. The CDR3 DNA is TGTGCCAGCAGCGCTCCGGGCCTCAGGCATCATGAGCAGTTCTTC. Translating it yields CASSAPGLRHHEQFF.

This clonotype was observed a single time. This chain links TRBV27 with TRBJ2-1; the D gene could be TRBD1 or TRBD2 (7 bases each). In germline, CDR1 is MNHEY, CDR2 SMNVEV (reference sequence). Trimming removed 8 bases at V and 4 bases at J, with 24 bases between. The CDR3 has 17 amino acids. The CDR3 sequence is CASGLEGAGEGYNEQFF. CDR3 bases: TGTGCCAGCGGCTTAGAGGGGGCAGGGGAGGGATACAATGAGCAGTTCTTC.

The rearrangement uses TRBV5-1 and TRBJ1-5; the D gene is possibly TRBD1 (6 bases). The CDR3 totals 13 residues. Germline lookup yields CDR1 SGHRS and CDR2 YFSETQ. Between the trimmed V and J ends, which lost 4 bases and 7 bases, there was a span of 12 bases. This CDR3 is CASSIQGRQPQHF. In nucleotides, the CDR3 is TGCGCCAGCAGCATTCAGGGGCGCCAGCCCCAGCATTTT.

V gene TRBV4-2 combines with J gene TRBJ2-1; 13 bases line up with TRBD2. V lost 5 bases to trimming and J lost 8 bases; unmatched junction nucleotides: 15. In germline, CDR1 is LGHNA, CDR2 YNFKEQ. The length of the CDR3 is 18 residues. The CDR3 loop reads CASSGRHPGLAGWDEQFF. The CDR3 DNA reads as TGTGCCAGCAGCGGACGGCACCCGGGACTAGCGGGATGGGATGAGCAGTTCTTC.

The rearrangement joins TRBV7-2 to TRBJ1-1, with D maybe TRBD1 (5 bases). The germline V and J ends were trimmed by 1 base and 3 bases, with 18 bases remaining between them. CDR1 is SGHTA, CDR2 FQGNSA, per germline. The CDR3 sequence is 17 residues long. For the CDR3, the DNA is TGTGCCAGCAGCTTAGGTTCCGGAGCGGGGGGGGACACTGAAGCTTTCTTT. Translated, it gives CASSLGSGAGGDTEAFF.

This clonotype has only a few counts. As DNA, the CDR3 is TGCGCCAGCACCCCTCAAGGGACTAGCACAGATACGCAGTATTTT. It is translated as CASTPQGTSTDTQYF. The chain links TRBV5-1 to TRBJ2-3; possible D gene TRBD2, 6 bases. The CDR3 loop spans 15 amino acids. The V end was cut by 6 bases, the J end by 0 bases, with 14 bases between. CDR1 is SGHRS and CDR2 is YFSETQ in the germline V gene.